The clone carrying this T cell receptor beta chain is labeled large (0.1 to 1%). Little can be read into the size of this beta chain, an off-target read in a library designed for alpha chains. One entry per CDR3 protein results from TCRdb running MiXCR on the 5' RACE reads. This sample carries approximately 560 distinct CDR3 sequences, 7% to 9.5% of them seen once, and the ten largest clones take more than 15%. V was clipped by 0 bases and J by 5 bases, with 13 bases between them. The germline V gene has CDR1 SGHTA and CDR2 FQGNSA. The CDR3 spans 16 residues. Specified time point: sample taken at primary tumor resection. The entry originates in a study of spatial heterogeneity in lung cancer.

The clonotype comes from a female donor with early-stage non-small cell lung cancer. The V gene is TRBV7-2, the J gene TRBJ2-2, with D possibly being TRBD1 or TRBD2 (5 bases each). The specimen comprised normal lung tissue next to the tumor, sampled at surgery. The CDR3 is CASSLAGTGLTGELFF. The CDR3 bases are TGTGCCAGCAGCTTAGCCGGGACGGGGCTTACCGGGGAGCTGTTTTTT.